What follows are 10 T cell receptor beta chains derived from one specimen sequenced in a study of radiotherapy plus CTLA-4 blockade in lung cancer. Generated by immunoSEQ multiplex PCR, the TCRdb table keeps only in-frame clones and is missing some. The top ten hold around 0.79% of the sample, which has tens of thousands of clones, 80% to 90% seen once. The sample in question was peripheral blood, obtained from a patient treated with radiotherapy plus ipilimumab. These receptors were obtained from a human donor with non-small cell lung cancer who had stable disease on radiotherapy plus ipilimumab.

The chain joins TRBV11-2 to TRBJ2-7; D remains ambiguous. The CDR3 covers 12 residues. The V end was cut by 0 bases, the J end by 3 bases, with 3 bases between. Germline-derived CDR1 and CDR2 are SGHAT and FQNNGV. The CDR3 spells CASSLDRYEQYF. In nucleotides, the CDR3 is TGTGCCAGCAGCTTAGACCGCTACGAGCAGTACTTC.

This chain links TRBV5-1 with TRBJ2-7, with 7 bases matching TRBD1. The length of the CDR3 is 15 residues. V was pared by 4 bases and J by 1 base, with 8 bases of the junction left unmatched. The germline CDR1 and CDR2 sequences are SGHRS and YFSETQ. The CDR3 loop is CASSVGDSFSYEQYF. CDR3 sequence (DNA): TGCGCCAGCAGCGTAGGGGACAGCTTTTCCTACGAGCAGTACTTC.

This clone was counted only a few times. The CDR3 here is CASRPPGQAPGGYTF. In DNA, the CDR3 is TGTGCCAGCAGGCCCCCGGGACAGGCCCCCGGGGGCTACACCTTC. This chain connects TRBV28 to TRBJ1-2; 8 bases are a match to TRBD1. Trimming cost V 6 bases and J 8 bases; bases outside gene matches: 14. CDR1 is MDHEN and CDR2 is SYDVKM in the germline V gene. There are 15 residues in the CDR3.

This clone was counted a few times. The chain uses TRBV6-5 and TRBJ2-7; D ambiguous. The CDR3 runs to 13 residues. V was trimmed by 5 bases and J by 6 bases, leaving 14 bases between them. Germline CDR1 is MNHEY and CDR2 is SVGAGI. The CDR3 region is CASSERQGLEQYF. In DNA, the CDR3 is TGTGCCAGCAGTGAAAGGCAAGGGCTCGAGCAGTACTTC.

A single count supports this clone. The V gene is TRBV2, the J gene TRBJ1-6, with D hard to call. CDR3 length: 12 amino acids. V was cut by 0 bases and J by 10 bases, with 4 bases left in between. Per germline, CDR1 SNHLY and CDR2 FYNNEI. This CDR3 is CASSEARSPLHF. The CDR3 DNA sequence: TGTGCCAGCAGTGAAGCCAGGTCACCCCTCCACTTT.

The chain carries TRBV7-8 and TRBJ2-5; 7 nucleotides match TRBD2. The CDR3 sequence is 14 residues long. J lost 4 bases, V lost 6 bases, and 8 bases had no gene match. The germline gives CDR1 SGHVS, CDR2 FQNEAQ. Here the CDR3 reads CASSPAGAIETQYF. In nucleotides, the CDR3 is TGTGCCAGCAGTCCCGCGGGAGCGATAGAGACCCAGTACTTC.

The V and J genes are TRBV5-6 and TRBJ1-2; no clear D gene. V lost 0 bases, J lost 6 bases, and 15 bases lay in between. The length of the CDR3 is 15 residues. Germline V lookup: CDR1 SGHDT, CDR2 YYEEEE. In DNA, the CDR3 is TGTGCCAGCAGCTTGGGAGGGATCACTAAGGATGGCTACACCTTC. It codes for CASSLGGITKDGYTF.

J is TRBJ1-1 and V is TRBV23-1; a possible D gene is TRBD1 (5 bases). TRBV23-1 is an open reading frame whose function is uncertain. There are 16 residues in the CDR3. The germline V and J ends were trimmed by 0 bases and 4 bases, with 15 bases remaining between them. The chain's CDR3 is CASSQSGAGRCTEAFF. The CDR3 DNA sequence: TGCGCCAGCAGTCAATCCGGGGCAGGTAGGTGCACTGAAGCTTTCTTT.

The chain employs TRBV28 and TRBJ1-5; 9 nucleotides align to TRBD1. Per germline, CDR1 MDHEN and CDR2 SYDVKM. CDR3 length equals 18 residues. The trim removed 5 bases at V and 2 bases at J, leaving 13 bases unmatched. The CDR3 nucleotides read TGTGCCAGCAGTACCACCCCTACAGGGGGCAGGGGCAATCAGCCCCAGCATTTT. Its protein is CASSTTPTGGRGNQPQHF.

The chain carries TRBV6-5 and TRBJ1-6; D unclear. V lost 2 bases, J lost 5 bases, and 13 bases lay in between. Germline CDR1 reads MNHEY; CDR2 reads SVGAGI. The CDR3 is made up of 16 amino acids. CDR3 sequence reads: CASSYVGSRDNSPLHF. Here the CDR3 DNA reads TGTGCCAGCAGTTACGTAGGGTCTCGGGATAATTCACCCCTCCACTTT.